These 31 T cell receptor beta chains were all obtained from the same sample, sequenced in a study of T cells in Graves' hyperthyroidism and ophthalmopathy. TCR beta CDR3 sequences were amplified from RNA transcripts. First-round RT-PCR with HTBI primers amplified the TCR CDR3 region. TCRdb reprocessed the multiplex PCR reads via MiXCR and lists one record per CDR3 protein. The sample consists of hundreds of thousands of distinct CDR3 sequences, more than 45% of them appearing once. Sequenced material: peripheral blood or thyroid tissue (not recorded which). These receptors came from a woman younger than 30 with Graves' hyperthyroidism.

The V and J genes are TRBV15 and TRBJ1-1, with 8 bases identical to TRBD1. The V gene end was trimmed by 2 bases and the J gene end by 1 base; junction bases not matched to a gene: 6. CDR3 length equals 16 residues. Looked up from germline, CDR1 is LNHNV and CDR2 is YYDKDF (reference sequence). CDR3 sequence: CATSRQGAGRNTEAFF. The DNA of the CDR3 is TGTGCCACCAGCAGACAGGGGGCCGGGCGGAACACTGAAGCTTTCTTT.

The table lists this clonotype with many counts. The V and J genes are TRBV15 and TRBJ1-2; perhaps TRBD1 as D (5 bases). CDR1 is LNHNV, CDR2 YYDKDF, per germline (reference sequence). This CDR3 has 17 residues. The V end lost 5 bases, the J end lost 1 base, and 20 bases lay between the germline ends. The CDR3 protein is CATSPRDFLALNYGYTF. The CDR3, as DNA: TGTGCCACCAGCCCCCGGGACTTTCTCGCCCTTAACTATGGCTACACCTTC. The variable domain in full, with the rest retrieved from reference TRBV15 and TRBJ1-2, is DAMVIQNPRYQVTQFGKPVTLSCSQTLNHNVMYWYQQKSSQAPKLLFHYYDKDFNNEADTPDNFQSRRPNTSFCFLDIRSPGLGDTAMYLCATSPRDFLALNYGYTFGSGTRLTVV.

The gene calls are TRBV24-1 and TRBJ1-5, with D possibly matching TRBD1 (5 bases). V lost 11 bases and J lost 2, with 21 bases in between. This CDR3 comprises 16 residues. The V gene's germline CDR1 is KGHDR and CDR2 SFDVKD. For the CDR3, the DNA is TGTGCCAGCAGCCTGGGGGGGGGAAGTGGCAATCAGCCCCAGCATTTT. This translates into CASSLGGGSGNQPQHF.

This clonotype was seen a single time. The gene calls are TRBV7-9 and TRBJ2-3; perhaps TRBD1 as D (5 bases). V shed 3 bases and J shed 3 bases, with 10 bases lying between them. This CDR3 has 14 amino acids. Germline CDR1 reads SEHNR; CDR2 reads FQNEAQ (reference sequence). The CDR3 spells CASSFLQGTDTQYF. The CDR3 nucleotides are TGTGCCAGCAGCTTTCTCCAGGGTACAGATACGCAGTATTTT.

This clonotype was seen repeatedly, ten times or more. V gene TRBV7-2 combines with J gene TRBJ2-7, with 10 nucleotides matching TRBD2. The trim removed 1 base at V and 4 bases at J, leaving 4 bases unmatched. The CDR3 sequence is 15 residues long. CDR1 and CDR2 (germline): SGHTA, FQGNSA. In nucleotides, the CDR3 is TGTGCCAGCAGCTTAGAACCGGGACTAGCGTACGAGCAGTACTTC. Translating it yields CASSLEPGLAYEQYF.

This clonotype was seen repeatedly, ten times or more. With a much larger clone just one base away, this may be a read error. The chain carries TRBV7-6 and TRBJ2-7; no clear D. The V end was cut by 5 bases, the J end by 5 bases, with 7 bases between. Looked up from germline, CDR1 is SGHVS and CDR2 is FNYEAQ. The CDR3 is made up of 11 amino acids. CDR3 in amino acids: CASSQTHEQYF. DNA of the CDR3: TGTGCCAGCAGCCAGACCCACGAGCAGTACTTC.

The chain combines TRBV11-1 with TRBJ2-7, with TRBD2 matching 8 bases. The germline gives CDR1 SGHAT, CDR2 FQDESV (reference sequence). The V and J ends lost 3 bases and 2 bases, in that order; junction bases with no gene match: 9. The CDR3 has 16 residues. The CDR3 coding sequence is TGTGCCAGCAGCTTTCCAGGGACTAGTAGGGCCTACGAGCAGTACTTC. This encodes CASSFPGTSRAYEQYF.

The V gene is TRBV29-1, the J gene TRBJ2-7, with a tentative D call TRBD1 (6 bases). The V end lost 6 bases, the J end lost 4 bases, and 10 bases lay between the germline ends. The CDR3 totals 11 residues. The germline CDR1 and CDR2 sequences are SQVTM and ANQGSEA. The chain's CDR3 is CSVGAGYEQYF. The DNA for the CDR3 is TGCAGCGTGGGGGCAGGGTACGAGCAGTACTTC.

Ten or more counts support this clonotype. The rearrangement joins TRBV29-1 to TRBJ1-4; a possible D gene is TRBD1 (5 bases). The CDR3 contains 12 residues. Germline V gene data show CDR1 as SQVTM and CDR2 as ANQGSEA. Trimming pared 4 bases from V and 4 bases from J, leaving 7 bases between. The CDR3 region is CSVARDNEKLFF. The CDR3 coding sequence is TGCAGCGTTGCCAGGGATAATGAAAAACTGTTTTTT.

Concerning this clonotype: This may come from a read error, since a much larger clone is one base off. The chain links TRBV2 to TRBJ1-1; D is perhaps TRBD1 (5 bases). Germline assignment: CDR1 SNHLY and CDR2 FYNNEI. The CDR3 spans 15 residues. The CDR3 loop is CASSELRGGNTEASF. In DNA form, the CDR3 reads TGTGCCAGCAGTGAATTAAGGGGCGGGAACACTGAAGCTTCCTTT.

This clonotype has more than one count but fewer than ten. V gene TRBV6-4 combines with J gene TRBJ1-3; perhaps TRBD1 as D (5 bases). V was clipped by 0 bases and J by 0 bases, with 9 bases between them. CDR1 MRHNA and CDR2 SNTAGT come from the germline V gene. The CDR3 runs 16 residues. In DNA form, the CDR3 reads TGTGCCAGCAGTGACTCCGGGACTGCCTCTGGAAACACCATATATTTT. Translation: CASSDSGTASGNTIYF.

This clonotype was found a few times. The chain employs TRBV7-9 and TRBJ2-7; TRBD1 matches 7 bases. This CDR3 spans 14 amino acids. Germline lookup yields CDR1 SEHNR and CDR2 FQNEAQ (reference sequence). Trimming at V came to 5 bases and at J to 1 base, leaving 5 bases not matched to a gene. CDR3 sequence: CASSVRDSSYEQYF. Here the CDR3 DNA reads TGTGCCAGCAGCGTCCGGGACAGTTCCTACGAGCAGTACTTC.

With respect to this clonotype: The junction differs from germline at one of its ends, possibly a read error. The V call is TRBV6-6, the J call TRBJ2-5; D possibly uses TRBD1 or TRBD2 (5 bases each). This CDR3 has 14 residues. CDR1 is MNHNY and CDR2 is SVGAGI in the germline V gene (reference sequence). CDR3 sequence: CASSLLGEQEAQYF. The CDR3 bases are TGTGCCAGCAGTCTCTTGGGGGAACAAGAGGCCCAGTACTTC.

V usage is TRBV19 and J usage is TRBJ2-7, with TRBD2 identical over 8 bases. The germline V gene encodes CDR1 LNHDA and CDR2 SQIVND (reference sequence). This CDR3 spans 15 amino acids. J lost 3 bases, V lost 5 bases, and 9 bases had no gene match. CDR3 in amino acids: CASSSRREDFYEQYF. The CDR3 DNA follows: TGTGCCAGTAGTTCTCGGCGGGAGGACTTCTACGAGCAGTACTTC.

This clonotype occurred many times. The chain carries TRBV10-3 and TRBJ1-1; D is perhaps TRBD1 (6 bases). Germline V gene lookup returns CDR1 ENHRY and CDR2 SYGVKD. Trimming shortened V by 4 bases and J by 1 base, and 13 bases separated the two germline ends. The CDR3 covers 15 residues. The CDR3, as DNA: TGTGCCATCAGTGCGGGGGGCAGGGCGAACACTGAAGCTTTCTTT. Residues: CAISAGGRANTEAFF.

The chain uses TRBV20-1 and TRBJ1-4; possible D gene TRBD1, 5 bases. V was clipped by 0 bases and J by 1 base, with 6 bases between them. The CDR3 is 14 residues long. Germline CDR1 is DFQATT and CDR2 is SNEGSKA (reference sequence). The CDR3 region has the DNA TGCAGTGCTAGAGAGAGGGGAACTAATGAAAAACTGTTTTTT. Encoded protein: CSARERGTNEKLFF.

In regard to this clonotype: It is likely a read error, because the conserved phenylalanine at the end of the CDR3 is missing. It is unclear where the CDR3 begins or ends on the DNA, so no DNA is shown, and the CDR3 is as TCRdb lists it. V and J are TRBV6-4 and TRBJ1-6. The germline V gene has CDR1 MRHNA and CDR2 SNTAGT. The CDR3 is 8 amino acids long, termini counted. CDR3 region: CASSDTNY.

This clonotype has ten or more counts. The chain links TRBV29-1 to TRBJ1-3; D is undetermined. V gave up 4 bases and J gave up 0 bases, with 7 bases separating them. Germline V gene lookup returns CDR1 SQVTM and CDR2 ANQGSEA. This CDR3 is built from 13 residues. CDR3: CSVGSGSGNTIYF. The CDR3 nucleotides read TGCAGCGTTGGTTCAGGCTCTGGAAACACCATATATTTT.

The chain joins TRBV29-1 to TRBJ2-5; 11 bases are shared with TRBD1. The J call may be incorrect, as the DNA end agrees better with TRBJ2-1. The CDR3 is made up of 13 amino acids. Germline V gene data show CDR1 as SQVTM and CDR2 as ANQGSEA. CDR3 amino acids: CSAAGTGGNEQFF. The CDR3, as DNA: TGCAGCGCAGCCGGGACAGGGGGTAATGAGCAGTTCTTC.

This clonotype was detected ten times or more. This chain connects TRBV29-1 to TRBJ2-7, with 9 bases that match TRBD1. Germline V gene data show CDR1 as SQVTM and CDR2 as ANQGSEA. This CDR3 contains 13 residues. V gave up 6 bases and J gave up 4 bases; unmatched junction bases: 7. CDR3 sequence reads: CSVAGQGSYEQYF. CDR3 DNA: TGCAGCGTGGCGGGACAGGGTTCGTACGAGCAGTACTTC.

This clonotype showed up just a few times. This sequence joins TRBV7-9 and TRBJ1-5; 7 bases align to TRBD1. The CDR3 length is 14 residues. Per germline, CDR1 SEHNR and CDR2 FQNEAQ (reference sequence). The V segment lost 5 bases and the J segment 7 bases; nucleotides outside the gene matches: 8. CDR3 nucleotides: TGTGCCAGCAGCCCGAGCCTACAGGGGCAGCCCCAGCATTTT. This codes for CASSPSLQGQPQHF. The complete variable domain, with remaining parts taken from reference TRBV7-9 and TRBJ1-5, reads DTGVSQNPRHKITKRGQNVTFRCDPISEHNRLYWYRQTLGQGPEFLTYFQNEAQLEKSRLLSDRFSAERPKGSFSTLEIQRTEQGDSAMYLCASSPSLQGQPQHFGDGTRLSIL.

The chain combines TRBV20-1 with TRBJ2-7; a weak D match, TRBD2 (6 bases). Per germline, CDR1 DFQATT and CDR2 SNEGSKA (reference sequence). The CDR3 is 13 amino acids. The germline V and J ends were trimmed by 2 bases and 5 bases, with 13 bases remaining between them. For the CDR3, the DNA is TGCAGTGCTAGACGTCGGGACTTCCACGAGCAGTACTTC. This translates into CSARRRDFHEQYF.

This clonotype has more than one count but fewer than ten. The chain is built from TRBV5-1 and TRBJ2-7; D might be TRBD2 (6 bases). V was clipped by 4 bases and J by 7 bases, with 12 bases between them. The germline gives CDR1 SGHRS, CDR2 YFSETQ. This CDR3 is 12 amino acids long. The CDR3 coding sequence is TGCGCCAGCAGCCGGCGGGGTGGGGAGCAGTACTTC. Amino acids: CASSRRGGEQYF.

In this sample, this clonotype turned up many times. The CDR3 reads CATSDSRDQETQYF. In nucleotides, the CDR3 is TGTGCCACCAGTGATTCCAGGGACCAAGAGACCCAGTACTTC. J is TRBJ2-5 and V is TRBV24-1, with a weak D call TRBD1 (5 bases). The CDR3 consists of 14 residues. Germline values: CDR1 KGHDR, CDR2 SFDVKD. Trimming pared 2 bases from V and 0 bases from J, leaving 6 bases between.

This chain connects TRBV2 to TRBJ2-7; D ambiguous. The CDR3 runs 17 residues. The germline CDR1 and CDR2 sequences are SNHLY and FYNNEI. The V and J ends lost 6 bases and 0 bases respectively, with 21 bases between them. CDR3 nucleotides: TGTGCCAGCAGCCAATATTCCGGATCTTTCTCCTCCTACGAGCAGTACTTC. This translates into CASSQYSGSFSSYEQYF.

This clonotype was observed once. This chain connects TRBV29-1 to TRBJ2-7; 11 bases are a match to TRBD2. V shed 4 bases and J 3 bases; nucleotides not matched to a gene: 5. The CDR3 length is 14 residues. Germline CDR1 is SQVTM and CDR2 is ANQGSEA. The CDR3 sequence is CSVAPTSGGYEQYF. As DNA, the CDR3 is TGCAGCGTTGCGCCCACTAGCGGGGGCTACGAGCAGTACTTC.

This clonotype was detected ten times or more. The rearrangement joins TRBV29-1 to TRBJ2-7; D unclear. The V gene's germline CDR1 is SQVTM and CDR2 ANQGSEA. The CDR3 has 13 residues. The V end lost 4 bases, the J end lost 2 bases, and 12 bases lay between the germline ends. DNA of the CDR3: TGCAGCGTTGGGGCAGACTCAACCTACGAGCAGTACTTC. This translates into CSVGADSTYEQYF.

V is TRBV20-1 and J is TRBJ2-7; 7 bases align to TRBD2. The CDR3 runs 12 residues. Trimming removed 4 bases from V and 6 bases from J; junction bases left unmatched: 6. Germline assignment: CDR1 DFQATT and CDR2 SNEGSKA (reference sequence). CDR3 amino acids: CSATASGGEQYF. The CDR3 nucleotides read TGCAGTGCTACCGCTAGCGGTGGCGAGCAGTACTTC.

This clonotype appeared many times. V is TRBV29-1 and J is TRBJ1-1; D not certain. Germline V CDR1 and CDR2: SQVTM, ANQGSEA. This CDR3 region has 15 residues. V lost 8 bases, J lost 1 base, and 20 bases lay in between. The CDR3 DNA is TGCAGCCTCTCTGAGTGGGTTGGCGCGAACACTGAAGCTTTCTTT. Amino acids: CSLSEWVGANTEAFF.

This chain connects TRBV6-1 to TRBJ1-1; TRBD1 agrees at 8 bases. The CDR3 spans 13 residues. Per germline, CDR1 MNHNS and CDR2 SASEGT. With 8 bases clipped from V and 5 bases from J, the junction kept 7 bases outside the gene matches. CDR3 sequence (DNA): TGTGCCAGCCAAAACAGGGGGAGAACTGAAGCTTTCTTT. Protein product: CASQNRGRTEAFF.

This clonotype has just a few counts. The rearrangement links TRBV7-8 to TRBJ1-4; D remains unclear. The CDR3 runs to 13 residues. From germline, CDR1 is SGHVS and CDR2 FQNEAQ. Trimming took 5 bases from V and 7 from J, leaving 11 bases between them. DNA of the CDR3: TGTGCCAGCAGCCGAGGCGGGAGTGAAAAACTGTTTTTT. Residues: CASSRGGSEKLFF.